This T cell receptor (beta chain) is from a study of blood T cell repertoires in COVID-19. Study in general: COVID-19 samples from acute and convalescent phases originated in the United States, Italy and Spain.

The length of the CDR3 is 14 residues. The V segment lost 4 bases and the J segment 5 bases; nucleotides outside the gene matches: 7. Germline CDR1 and CDR2: SNHLY and FYNNEI. Assay used: immunoSEQ multiplex PCR; TCRdb lists only in-frame clones, some missing. In the table there are about 160,000 clones, around 82% of which are singletons. This receptor was identified in a woman in her thirties or forties with COVID-19, enrolled during active disease. The specimen was peripheral blood. V is TRBV2 and J is TRBJ2-7, with 8 bases fitting TRBD1. This CDR3 is CASSVWADRDEQYV. In nucleotides, the CDR3 is TGTGCCAGCAGTGTTTGGGCGGACAGGGACGAGCAGTACGTC.